The 21 T cell receptor beta chains below were found in one sample sequenced in a study of blood T cell repertoires in COVID-19 (dated by TCRdb to the early 2020s). Libraries were constructed by the immunoSEQ multiplex PCR assay. TCRdb retrieved this table from immuneACCESS and kept in-frame rearrangements only. Not all clones are present; in checked studies, unresolved V genes account for under half, and no reason is known for the remainder. A total of 250,000 to 300,000 clones appear in this sample, more than 75% of them only once. The top ten clones comprise about 2% of the sample. Material: PBMCs or T cells enriched from blood (not recorded which). The origin of the receptors is a woman in her forties with acute COVID-19.

The chain couples TRBV6-2 or TRBV6-3 to TRBJ2-2; no firm D call. The germline V gene encodes CDR1 MNHEY and CDR2 SVGEGT. V lost 4 bases and J lost 4, with 4 bases in between. CDR3 length: 12 amino acids. The CDR3 region is CASSLFTGELFF. The CDR3 region has the DNA TGTGCCAGCAGTTTATTCACCGGGGAGCTGTTTTTT.

On this clone: This may come from a read error, since a much larger clone is one base off. The chain is built from TRBV5-1 and TRBJ1-3; D remains ambiguous. The length of the CDR3 is 15 residues. Trimming shortened V by 5 bases and J by 1 base, and 13 bases separated the two germline ends. The germline V gene encodes CDR1 SGHRS and CDR2 YFSETQ. CDR3 sequence (DNA): TGCGCCAGCAGAGCAGGTTTCATATCTGGAAACACCATATATTTT. Encoded protein: CASRAGFISGNTIYF.

As DNA, the CDR3 is TGTGCCAGCAGCCAAGCCGCGGGGGGGCCGAATGAGCAGTTCTTC. As protein: CASSQAAGGPNEQFF. The V call is TRBV4-2, the J call TRBJ2-1; 9 nucleotides agree with TRBD2. The CDR3 loop spans 15 amino acids. CDR1 LGHNA and CDR2 YNFKEQ come from the germline V gene. The junction had 5 bases not matched to a gene; V was cut back by 1 base and J by 7 bases.

The V and J genes are TRBV7-2 and TRBJ1-1; 9 nucleotides agree with TRBD1. The CDR3 loop spans 16 amino acids. Germline V gene lookup returns CDR1 SGHTA and CDR2 FQGNSA. V lost 3 bases, J lost 6 bases, and 11 bases stayed unmatched. CDR3 sequence: CASSFIPPGQGSEAFF. The DNA of the CDR3 is TGTGCCAGCAGCTTTATACCACCGGGACAGGGTTCTGAAGCTTTCTTT.

J is TRBJ2-2 and V is TRBV10-3; 10 bases map to TRBD1. This CDR3 is 15 amino acids long. The germline gives CDR1 ENHRY, CDR2 SYGVKD. Unmatched junction bases numbered 5, after V lost 4 bases and J lost 6 bases. The DNA for the CDR3 is TGTGCCATCAGTGTAGGGACAGGGGTTGCCGGGGAGCTGTTTTTT. Its translation: CAISVGTGVAGELFF.

J is TRBJ1-5 and V is TRBV27; a weak D match, TRBD1 (6 bases). Trimming took 8 bases from V and 0 from J, leaving 14 bases between them. This CDR3 has 15 residues. CDR1 MNHEY and CDR2 SMNVEV come from the germline V gene (reference sequence). The CDR3 loop reads CASRPDSSSNQPQHF. The DNA for the CDR3 is TGTGCCAGCCGTCCGGACAGTTCTAGCAATCAGCCCCAGCATTTT.

This clone occurred once. The J gene is TRBJ2-3, the V gene TRBV4-1; D might be TRBD2 (6 bases). The CDR3 is made up of 17 amino acids. CDR1 is MGHRA, CDR2 YSYEKL, per germline. The ends were cut back, 1 base at V and 3 bases at J, with 17 bases in the middle. CDR3 nucleotides: TGCGCCAGCAGCCAAGGGAGGTTTAGGACTAAGACAGATACGCAGTATTTT. This encodes CASSQGRFRTKTDTQYF.

The genes are TRBV25-1 and TRBJ1-3; unclear D gene. Germline-derived CDR1 and CDR2 are MGHDK and SYGVNS. CDR3 length equals 14 residues. V shed 4 bases and J shed 3 bases, with 10 bases lying between them. In nucleotides, the CDR3 is TGTGCCAGCAGTGTACGCGGTGGTGGAAACACCATATATTTT. This encodes CASSVRGGGNTIYF.

The chain recombines TRBV12-3 or TRBV12-4 with TRBJ2-7, with 11 bases that match TRBD2. The length of the CDR3 is 13 residues. V lost 5 bases and J lost 3; bases outside the gene matches: 0. The CDR3 DNA reads as TGTGCCAGCAGTGGGACTAGCGGCTACGAGCAGTACTTC. It is translated as CASSGTSGYEQYF.

The V call is TRBV10-3, the J call TRBJ1-2, with D possibly matching TRBD1 (6 bases). V was shortened by 6 bases and J by 4 bases, with 6 bases between the two germline ends. Germline V CDR1 and CDR2: ENHRY, SYGVKD. The CDR3 extends over 11 amino acids. This CDR3 reads CAIRDSYGYTF. CDR3 in DNA: TGTGCCATCAGGGACAGCTATGGCTACACCTTC.

This clone was detected once. The chain couples TRBV2 to TRBJ1-6, with 9 bases matching TRBD1. Germline CDR1 reads SNHLY; CDR2 reads FYNNEI. The CDR3 totals 14 residues. The V gene end was trimmed by 4 bases and the J gene end by 9 bases; junction bases not matched to a gene: 4. In DNA form, the CDR3 reads TGTGCCAGCAGTGGGGGACAGGGTTCTTCACCCCTCCACTTT. Its protein is CASSGGQGSSPLHF.

The J gene is TRBJ2-5, the V gene TRBV24-1; TRBD1 agrees at 9 bases. This CDR3 comprises 18 residues. Germline V gene lookup returns CDR1 KGHDR and CDR2 SFDVKD. V shed 4 bases, J shed 5 bases, and the junction held 16 bases outside the gene matches. The CDR3 reads CATSERDRVPPRVETQYF. The CDR3 region has the DNA TGTGCCACCAGTGAACGGGACAGGGTACCGCCCCGTGTCGAGACCCAGTACTTC.

This CDR3 reads CASSPGTGFEAFF. CDR3 sequence (DNA): TGTGCCAGCTCACCCGGGACAGGGTTCGAAGCTTTCTTT. The chain combines TRBV18 with TRBJ1-1; 9 nucleotides align to TRBD1. The germline V gene encodes CDR1 KGHSH and CDR2 LQKENI. Trimming at V came to 3 bases and at J to 8 bases, leaving 4 bases not matched to a gene. This CDR3 is built from 13 residues.

V gene TRBV7-9 combines with J gene TRBJ1-6, with 7 positions matching TRBD1. CDR3 length: 14 residues. J lost 9 bases, V lost 6 bases, and 8 bases had no gene match. CDR1 and CDR2 from the germline V gene are SEHNR and FQNEAQ (reference sequence). The CDR3 DNA sequence: TGTGCCAGCAGGAGGGGGCAGGGAGGTTCACCCCTCCACTTT. Its protein product is CASRRGQGGSPLHF.

V and J are TRBV4-1 and TRBJ1-2; tentatively, D is TRBD1 (5 bases). CDR1 MGHRA and CDR2 YSYEKL come from the germline V gene. The germline V and J ends were trimmed by 1 base and 7 bases, with 13 bases remaining between them. This CDR3 contains 14 residues. This CDR3 reads CASSQGSRVGGYTF. The CDR3 DNA is TGCGCCAGCAGCCAAGGGAGCAGGGTTGGTGGCTACACCTTC.

V and J are TRBV7-2 and TRBJ1-2; the D is unclear. V was shortened by 1 base and J by 7 bases, with 19 bases between the two germline ends. Germline loops: CDR1 SGHTA, CDR2 FQGNSA. The CDR3 is 16 residues long. CDR3 sequence: CASSLERGLRRGGYTF. In DNA form, the CDR3 reads TGTGCCAGCAGCTTAGAACGCGGACTTCGGCGGGGTGGCTACACCTTC.

The chain employs TRBV7-9 and TRBJ1-4, with D perhaps matching TRBD1 (5 bases). CDR1 and CDR2 from the germline V gene are SEHNR and FQNEAQ (reference sequence). V shed 1 base and J shed 6 bases, with 9 bases lying between them. This CDR3 region has 14 residues. CDR3 sequence reads: CASSLVRADEKLFF. The CDR3 DNA reads TGTGCCAGCAGCTTAGTCAGGGCCGATGAAAAACTGTTTTTT.

The rearrangement joins TRBV19 to TRBJ2-1; D perhaps matches TRBD2 (5 bases). CDR3 length: 16 amino acids. CDR1 is LNHDA and CDR2 is SQIVND in the germline V gene (reference sequence). The V and J ends lost 3 bases and 6 bases respectively, with 18 bases between them. CDR3: CASSIRRPSRANEQFF. The CDR3 coding sequence is TGTGCCAGTAGTATCCGGCGGCCTAGCCGCGCCAATGAGCAGTTCTTC.

V gene TRBV24-1 combines with J gene TRBJ2-3; D call uncertain. V gave up 0 bases and J gave up 0 bases, with 3 bases separating them. The CDR3 totals 14 residues. Germline V gene data show CDR1 as KGHDR and CDR2 as SFDVKD. The CDR3: CATSDLESTDTQYF. In DNA form, the CDR3 reads TGTGCCACCAGTGATTTGGAGAGCACAGATACGCAGTATTTT.

This sequence joins TRBV5-8 and TRBJ1-5; 11 nucleotides align to TRBD1. Germline V gene lookup returns CDR1 SGHTS and CDR2 YDEGEE. The CDR3 runs to 14 residues. The J segment lost 6 bases and the V segment lost 3 bases, leaving 2 bases of the junction unmatched. CDR3 bases: TGTGCCAGCAGCTGGACAGGGGGCAGTCAGCCCCAGCATTTT. Its translation is CASSWTGGSQPQHF.

This chain uses TRBV11-2 with TRBJ2-1, with 10 bases fitting TRBD2. The germline V gene encodes CDR1 SGHAT and CDR2 FQNNGV. The junction had 7 bases not matched to a gene; V was cut back by 5 bases and J by 6 bases. The CDR3 loop spans 15 amino acids. The CDR3 region has the DNA TGTGCCAGCAGCAGACTAGCGGGTAGGTCCAATGAGCAGTTCTTC. Translated, it gives CASSRLAGRSNEQFF. The variable domain in full, with the rest retrieved from reference TRBV11-2 and TRBJ2-1, is EAGVAQSPRYKIIEKRQSVAFWCNPISGHATLYWYQQILGQGPKLLIQFQNNGVVDDSQLPKDRFSAERLKGVDSTLKIQPAKLEDSAVYLCASSRLAGRSNEQFFGPGTRLTVL.